The clone carrying this TCR beta chain was seen only once. This record comes from a study of blood T cell repertoires in COVID-19. In the study overall: Acute-phase and convalescent COVID-19 samples originated in the United States, Italy and Spain. T cells, B-cell-depleted T cells, or PBMCs supplied cDNA or gDNA.

Original methodology: The authors estimated nucleated cell counts from reference gene primer amplification. Here immunoSEQ multiplex PCR was the method, and the copy in TCRdb shows in-frame clones only, minus some. Clone size and V and J calls were adopted from that table, with D and trimming inferred from the DNA. The data hold some 150,000 clones, with 65% to 90% observed a single time. V was clipped by 3 bases and J by 4 bases, with 9 bases between them. CDR1 and CDR2 from the germline V gene are LGHDT and YNNKEL (reference sequence). There are 14 residues in the CDR3. The sequenced sample was peripheral blood. The source is a woman between 45 and 60 years old in a cohort sampled during active or convalescent COVID-19. The chain has TRBV3-1 (or the pseudogene TRBV3-2) and TRBJ1-4; tentative D call: TRBD1 (6 bases). DNA for the CDR3: TGTGCCAGCAGCCATGGACAGTATAATGAAAAACTGTTTTTT. Its protein product is CASSHGQYNEKLFF.